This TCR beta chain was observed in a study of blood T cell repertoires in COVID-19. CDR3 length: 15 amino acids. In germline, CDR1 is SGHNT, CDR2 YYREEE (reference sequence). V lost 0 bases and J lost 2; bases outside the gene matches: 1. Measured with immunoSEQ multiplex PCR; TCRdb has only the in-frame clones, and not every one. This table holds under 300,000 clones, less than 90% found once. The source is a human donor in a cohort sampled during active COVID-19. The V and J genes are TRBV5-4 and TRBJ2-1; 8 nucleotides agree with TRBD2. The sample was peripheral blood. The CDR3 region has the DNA TGTGCCAGCAGCTTGGGGCGGGAGGCCTACAATGAGCAGTTCTTC. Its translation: CASSLGREAYNEQFF.